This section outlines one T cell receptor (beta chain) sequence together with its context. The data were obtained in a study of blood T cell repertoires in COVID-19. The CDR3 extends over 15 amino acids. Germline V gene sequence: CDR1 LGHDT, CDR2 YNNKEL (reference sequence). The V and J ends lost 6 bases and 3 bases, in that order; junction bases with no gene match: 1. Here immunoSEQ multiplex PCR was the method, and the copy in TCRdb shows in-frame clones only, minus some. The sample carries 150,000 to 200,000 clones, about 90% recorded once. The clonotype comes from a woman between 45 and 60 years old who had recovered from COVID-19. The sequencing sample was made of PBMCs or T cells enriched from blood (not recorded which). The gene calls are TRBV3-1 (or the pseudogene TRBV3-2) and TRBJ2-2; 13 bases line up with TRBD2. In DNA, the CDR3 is TGTGCCAGCAGGACTAGCGGGAGGTACACCGGGGAGCTGTTTTTT. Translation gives CASRTSGRYTGELFF.